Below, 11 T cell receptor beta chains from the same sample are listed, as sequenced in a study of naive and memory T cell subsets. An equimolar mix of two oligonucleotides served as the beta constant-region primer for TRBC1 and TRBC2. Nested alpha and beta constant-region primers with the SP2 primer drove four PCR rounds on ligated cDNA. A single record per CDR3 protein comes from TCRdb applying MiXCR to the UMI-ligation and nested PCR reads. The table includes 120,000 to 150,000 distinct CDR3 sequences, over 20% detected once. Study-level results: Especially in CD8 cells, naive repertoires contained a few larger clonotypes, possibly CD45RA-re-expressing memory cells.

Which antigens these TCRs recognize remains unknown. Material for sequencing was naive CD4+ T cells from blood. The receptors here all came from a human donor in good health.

CDR3 in DNA: TGCGCCAGCATGAAGTGGCGGGAGAGCCAAGAGACCCAGTACTTC. This encodes CASMKWRESQETQYF. This chain links TRBV5-1 with TRBJ2-5; 7 nucleotides align to TRBD2. This CDR3 spans 15 amino acids. Germline CDR1 is SGHRS and CDR2 is YFSETQ. V shed 6 bases and J 1 base; nucleotides not matched to a gene: 9.

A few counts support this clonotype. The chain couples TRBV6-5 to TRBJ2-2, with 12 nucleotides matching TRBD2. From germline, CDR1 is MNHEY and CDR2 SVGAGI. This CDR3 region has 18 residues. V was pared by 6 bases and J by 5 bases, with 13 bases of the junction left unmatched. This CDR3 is CASRRDLLAGGRTGELFF. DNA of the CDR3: TGTGCCAGCAGGCGCGACTTACTAGCGGGAGGTCGGACCGGGGAGCTGTTTTTT.

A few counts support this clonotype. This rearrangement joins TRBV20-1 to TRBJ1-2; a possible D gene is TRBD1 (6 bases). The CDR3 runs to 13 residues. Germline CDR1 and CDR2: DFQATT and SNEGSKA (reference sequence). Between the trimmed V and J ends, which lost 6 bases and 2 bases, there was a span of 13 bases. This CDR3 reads CSAYYRVNYGYTF. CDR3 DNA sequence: TGCAGTGCCTATTACAGGGTAAACTATGGCTACACCTTC.

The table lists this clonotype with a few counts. The CDR3 nucleotides are TGCAGCGTTTCTTATCAACTTAGCACAGATACGCAGTATTTT. The encoded protein is CSVSYQLSTDTQYF. This chain uses TRBV29-1 with TRBJ2-3, with D uncertain. Trimming stripped 5 bases from V and 0 bases from J, with 12 bases between. CDR1 SQVTM and CDR2 ANQGSEA come from the germline V gene. The CDR3 contains 14 residues.

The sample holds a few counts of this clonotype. The CDR3 region is CASSPAWGRETQYF. The CDR3 DNA reads TGTGCCAGCAGCCCCGCCTGGGGCCGAGAGACCCAGTACTTC. This chain uses TRBV5-4 with TRBJ2-5, with D possibly being TRBD1 (5 bases). CDR1 and CDR2 (germline): SGHNT, YYREEE (reference sequence). V was clipped by 4 bases and J by 4 bases, with 14 bases between them. CDR3 length: 14 residues.

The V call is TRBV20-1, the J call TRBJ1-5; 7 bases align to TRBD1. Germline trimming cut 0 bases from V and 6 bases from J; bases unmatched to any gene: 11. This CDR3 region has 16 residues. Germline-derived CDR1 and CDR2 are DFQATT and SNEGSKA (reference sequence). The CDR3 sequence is CSARDLPRGVSQPQHF. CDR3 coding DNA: TGCAGTGCTAGAGATTTGCCCAGGGGGGTGAGTCAGCCCCAGCATTTT.

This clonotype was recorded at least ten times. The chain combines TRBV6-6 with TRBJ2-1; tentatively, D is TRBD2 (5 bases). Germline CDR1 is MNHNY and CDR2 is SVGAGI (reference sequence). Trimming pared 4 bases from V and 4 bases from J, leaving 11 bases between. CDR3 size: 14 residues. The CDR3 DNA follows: TGTGCCAGCAGTTGGGAGATGGTTTACAATGAGCAGTTCTTC. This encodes CASSWEMVYNEQFF.

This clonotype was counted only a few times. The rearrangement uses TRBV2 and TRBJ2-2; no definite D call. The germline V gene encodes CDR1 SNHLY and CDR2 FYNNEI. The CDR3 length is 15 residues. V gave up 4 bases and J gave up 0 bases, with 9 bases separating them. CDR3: CASSGRRTNTGELFF. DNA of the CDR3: TGTGCCAGCAGTGGGCGCAGGACGAACACCGGGGAGCTGTTTTTT. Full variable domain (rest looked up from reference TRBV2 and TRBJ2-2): EPEVTQTPSHQVTQMGQEVILRCVPISNHLYFYWYRQILGQKVEFLVSFYNNEISEKSEIFDDQFSVERPDGSNFTLKIRSTKLEDSAMYFCASSGRRTNTGELFFGEGSRLTVL.

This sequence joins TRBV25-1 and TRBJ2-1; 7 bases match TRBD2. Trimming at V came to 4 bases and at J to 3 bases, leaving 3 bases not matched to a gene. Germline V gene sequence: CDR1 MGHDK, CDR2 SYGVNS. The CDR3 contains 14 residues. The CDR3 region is CASSAWDYYNEQFF. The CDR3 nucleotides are TGTGCCAGCAGTGCATGGGACTACTACAATGAGCAGTTCTTC.

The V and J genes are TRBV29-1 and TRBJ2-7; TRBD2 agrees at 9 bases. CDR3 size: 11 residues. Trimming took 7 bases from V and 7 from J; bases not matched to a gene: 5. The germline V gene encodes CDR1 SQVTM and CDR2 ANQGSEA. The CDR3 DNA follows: TGCAGCGGGGGGACTAGCAGAGAGCAGTACTTC. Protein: CSGGTSREQYF.

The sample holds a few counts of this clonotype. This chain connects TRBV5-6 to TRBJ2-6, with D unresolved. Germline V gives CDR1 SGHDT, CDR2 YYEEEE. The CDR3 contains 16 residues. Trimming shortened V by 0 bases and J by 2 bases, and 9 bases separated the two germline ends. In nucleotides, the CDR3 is TGTGCCAGCAGCTTGGTATTTCGCACTGGGGCCAACGTCCTGACTTTC. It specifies CASSLVFRTGANVLTF.